This T cell receptor beta chain originates from a study of CD8+ T cells in alopecia areata. Study summary: Treated patients took oral tofacitinib at 5 to 10 mg twice daily.

The treatment was: oral pan-JAK inhibitor, 5-10 mg twice daily. This CDR3 has 15 amino acids. Germline-derived CDR1 and CDR2 are SGHDN and FVKESK. Trimming took 1 base from V and 1 from J, leaving 11 bases between them. Sequencing used cDNA as its template, made by extracting RNA and reverse transcribing it. The repertoire was sequenced with immunoSEQ multiplex PCR; TCRdb's copy has only in-frame clones and lacks some. In the table there are about 200,000 clones, about two fifths of which are singletons. Study outcomes and limitations: Although TCR sharing was seen in mice, sharing across patients was less clear, possibly for HLA-related reasons. Scalp clonality and expanded CD8+ clones among the top 100 showed significant decreases with tofacitinib.

As regards this clone: Its antigen is unidentified.

This sample comprised CD4+ T cells sorted from blood, obtained at roughly week 30, from a patient treated with tofacitinib. The genes are TRBV14 and TRBJ2-7; no firm D call. The receptor's source is a human donor with alopecia areata. Here the CDR3 DNA reads TGTGCCAGCAGCCAAGCTCGGGTCCTATCCTACGAGCAGTACTTC. It encodes CASSQARVLSYEQYF.